What follows are 19 T cell receptor beta chains derived from one specimen sequenced in a study of blood T cell repertoires in COVID-19. Libraries were prepared by immunoSEQ multiplex PCR; TCRdb keeps only in-frame clonotypes and omits some of them. The data contain roughly 180,000 clones, about 84% of them singletons. Sequencing input: PBMCs or T cells enriched from blood (not recorded which). These receptors originate from a woman younger than 45 who had recovered from COVID-19.

This clone was counted a few times. The chain uses TRBV28 and TRBJ2-7; D is perhaps TRBD2 (5 bases). Germline lookup yields CDR1 MDHEN and CDR2 SYDVKM. Trimming left V 6 bases short and J 3 bases short, with 12 bases between. This CDR3 spans 13 amino acids. The CDR3 DNA follows: TGTGCCAGCAGGGGGTCGGGATACTACGAGCAGTACTTC. This encodes CASRGSGYYEQYF.

This chain links TRBV27 with TRBJ2-7; D unclear. V lost 2 bases and J lost 5, with 13 bases in between. Germline CDR1 MNHEY, CDR2 SMNVEV (reference sequence). CDR3 size: 14 residues. For the CDR3, the DNA is TGTGCCAGCAGTTTAGCAAACTGGTCGGACGAGCAGTACTTC. Its translation is CASSLANWSDEQYF.

The chain employs TRBV19 and TRBJ1-5; no clear D gene. The germline CDR1 and CDR2 sequences are LNHDA and SQIVND (reference sequence). The CDR3 length is 15 residues. Between the trimmed V and J ends, which lost 8 bases and 0 bases, there was a span of 14 bases. The CDR3: CASHPSVYSNQPQHF. CDR3 coding DNA: TGTGCCAGTCATCCTTCCGTCTATAGCAATCAGCCCCAGCATTTT. Full variable domain (remainder filled in from reference TRBV19 and TRBJ1-5): DGGITQSPKYLFRKEGQNVTLSCEQNLNHDAMYWYRQDPGQGLRLIYYSQIVNDFQKGDIAEGYSVSREKKESFPLTVTSAQKNPTAFYLCASHPSVYSNQPQHFGDGTRLSIL.

V gene TRBV5-1 combines with J gene TRBJ2-1, with D perhaps TRBD1 (5 bases). Germline lookup yields CDR1 SGHRS and CDR2 YFSETQ. Trimming removed 0 bases from V and 3 bases from J, with 7 bases in between. This CDR3 has 14 residues. CDR3 amino acids: CASSLADSYNEQFF. The CDR3 region has the DNA TGCGCCAGCAGCTTGGCAGACAGCTACAATGAGCAGTTCTTC. Full variable domain (outside the CDR3, taken from reference TRBV5-1 and TRBJ2-1): KAGVTQTPRYLIKTRGQQVTLSCSPISGHRSVSWYQQTPGQGLQFLFEYFSETQRNKGNFPGRFSGRQFSNSRSEMNVSTLELGDSALYLCASSLADSYNEQFFGPGTRLTVL.

The chain joins TRBV28 to TRBJ2-1; TRBD1 agrees at 9 bases. CDR3 size: 15 residues. With 2 bases clipped from V and 7 bases from J, the junction kept 6 bases outside the gene matches. Germline lookup yields CDR1 MDHEN and CDR2 SYDVKM. The CDR3 sequence is CASSLEGQGANEQFF. The CDR3 DNA follows: TGTGCCAGCAGTTTAGAGGGACAGGGAGCGAATGAGCAGTTCTTC.

The V and J genes are TRBV5-1 and TRBJ1-3; TRBD1 aligns across 7 bases. CDR1 and CDR2 (germline): SGHRS, YFSETQ. J was trimmed by 0 bases and V by 2 bases; bases with no gene match: 5. This CDR3 comprises 16 residues. CDR3 sequence reads: CASSFNRGASGNTIYF. CDR3 in DNA: TGCGCCAGCAGCTTCAACAGGGGAGCCTCTGGAAACACCATATATTTT. Combining the CDR3 with reference TRBV5-1 and TRBJ1-3 gives the whole variable domain KAGVTQTPRYLIKTRGQQVTLSCSPISGHRSVSWYQQTPGQGLQFLFEYFSETQRNKGNFPGRFSGRQFSNSRSEMNVSTLELGDSALYLCASSFNRGASGNTIYFGEGSWLTVV.

The chain links TRBV14 to TRBJ2-3; D remains unclear. Germline loops: CDR1 SGHDN, CDR2 FVKESK. This CDR3 region has 15 residues. The V end was cut by 3 bases, the J end by 3 bases, with 13 bases between. The chain's CDR3 is CASSHQPTTTDTQYF. In DNA, the CDR3 is TGTGCCAGCAGCCATCAGCCTACTACGACAGATACGCAGTATTTT.

This clone showed up just a few times. J is TRBJ2-1 and V is TRBV25-1; no definite D call. The CDR3 runs 18 residues. Germline values: CDR1 MGHDK, CDR2 SYGVNS. V dropped 1 base and J dropped 1 base, with 17 bases sitting between them. CDR3 DNA sequence: TGTGCCAGCAGTGAATCTTCCTCCGCGCGAGAGTCCTACAATGAGCAGTTCTTC. Translation: CASSESSSARESYNEQFF. Filled out from reference TRBV25-1 and TRBJ2-1, the complete variable domain reads EADIYQTPRYLVIGTGKKITLECSQTMGHDKMYWYQQDPGMELHLIHYSYGVNSTEKGDLSSESTVSRIRTEHFPLTLESARPSHTSQYLCASSESSSARESYNEQFFGPGTRLTVL.

V usage is TRBV27 and J usage is TRBJ2-7, with 9 bases identical to TRBD2. The CDR3 covers 15 residues. J was trimmed by 3 bases and V by 1 base; bases with no gene match: 4. Germline CDR1 and CDR2: MNHEY and SMNVEV (reference sequence). CDR3 sequence (DNA): TGTGCCAGCAGTTTATTTGTAGCGGGAGTCTACGAGCAGTACTTC. It specifies CASSLFVAGVYEQYF.

The chain uses TRBV7-9 and TRBJ2-7, with a tentative D call TRBD1 (6 bases). The CDR3 is made up of 13 amino acids. Germline CDR1 is SEHNR and CDR2 is FQNEAQ (reference sequence). V was cut by 2 bases and J by 4 bases, with 9 bases left in between. The CDR3 sequence: CASSLRGQYEQYF. The CDR3 DNA follows: TGTGCCAGCAGCTTACGAGGACAGTACGAGCAGTACTTC.

The chain employs TRBV18 and TRBJ2-7; 8 bases fit TRBD1. There are 15 residues in the CDR3. The germline CDR1 and CDR2 sequences are KGHSH and LQKENI. The V gene end was trimmed by 5 bases and the J gene end by 2 bases; junction bases not matched to a gene: 8. The CDR3 nucleotides are TGTGCCAGCTCATTTGGGACAGGTGGCACCTACGAGCAGTACTTC. Protein: CASSFGTGGTYEQYF.

The chain couples TRBV27 to TRBJ1-5, with D possibly TRBD1 on 6 matching bases. The V end was cut by 2 bases, the J end by 4 bases, with 12 bases between. The CDR3 is 15 residues long. CDR1 and CDR2 (germline): MNHEY, SMNVEV (reference sequence). CDR3 bases: TGTGCCAGCAGTTTAAGGCGGCAGGGGAATCAGCCCCAGCATTTT. This sequence encodes CASSLRRQGNQPQHF.

This clone showed up just once. The chain has TRBV24-1 and TRBJ1-6; no clear D. Germline CDR1 is KGHDR and CDR2 is SFDVKD. The length of the CDR3 is 18 residues. V gave up 5 bases and J gave up 0 bases, with 16 bases separating them. The CDR3 spells CATSGVRQFSSYNSPLHF. DNA of the CDR3: TGTGCCACCAGTGGGGTGAGACAATTTAGCTCCTATAATTCACCCCTCCACTTT.

V gene TRBV28 combines with J gene TRBJ2-7; D gene unclear. CDR1 MDHEN and CDR2 SYDVKM come from the germline V gene. Trimming took off 3 bases at V and 2 bases at J, with 14 bases between the two ends. This CDR3 spans 15 amino acids. DNA of the CDR3: TGTGCCAGCAGTTTTCGTCTAGATAAAACCTACGAGCAGTACTTC. Protein sequence: CASSFRLDKTYEQYF. Full variable domain (outside the CDR3, taken from reference TRBV28 and TRBJ2-7): DVKVTQSSRYLVKRTGEKVFLECVQDMDHENMFWYRQDPGLGLRLIYFSYDVKMKEKGDIPEGYSVSREKKERFSLILESASTNQTSMYLCASSFRLDKTYEQYFGPGTRLTVT.

The chain links TRBV28 to TRBJ2-2; the D gene is possibly TRBD1 (6 bases). Germline V lookup: CDR1 MDHEN, CDR2 SYDVKM. Trimming took 5 bases from V and 1 from J, leaving 11 bases between them. This CDR3 spans 15 amino acids. CDR3 protein: CASSPTGLNTGELFF. CDR3 nucleotide sequence: TGTGCCAGCAGTCCAACAGGGTTGAACACCGGGGAGCTGTTTTTT. The full variable domain, completed using reference TRBV28 and TRBJ2-2, is DVKVTQSSRYLVKRTGEKVFLECVQDMDHENMFWYRQDPGLGLRLIYFSYDVKMKEKGDIPEGYSVSREKKERFSLILESASTNQTSMYLCASSPTGLNTGELFFGEGSRLTVL.

V and J are TRBV11-2 and TRBJ2-3; 9 bases are shared with TRBD1. The trim removed 2 bases at V and 8 bases at J, leaving 8 bases unmatched. Germline values: CDR1 SGHAT, CDR2 FQNNGV. This CDR3 has 15 residues. CDR3 in DNA: TGTGCCAGCAGCTTATCCGGGACAGGGTCAGGTACGCAGTATTTT. Encoded protein: CASSLSGTGSGTQYF.

This clone has more than one count but fewer than ten. The V gene is TRBV3-1 (or the pseudogene TRBV3-2), the J gene TRBJ2-2; 7 bases match TRBD2. The length of the CDR3 is 18 residues. Germline trimming cut 0 bases from V and 6 bases from J; bases unmatched to any gene: 13. Germline lookup yields CDR1 LGHDT and CDR2 YNNKEL (reference sequence). CDR3 DNA: TGTGCCAGCAGCCAAGATCTCCCTCTCGCGGGAGTAGCCGGGGAGCTGTTTTTT. Translated, it gives CASSQDLPLAGVAGELFF.

The CDR3 region is CASSDAGVTDTQYF. CDR3 DNA: TGCGCCAGCAGTGATGCGGGAGTTACAGATACGCAGTATTTT. The V call is TRBV10-1, the J call TRBJ2-3; TRBD2 matches 7 bases. After removal of 3 bases from V and 3 bases from J, the junction contained 3 bases not matched to a gene. Germline CDR1 and CDR2: WNHNN and SYGVQD (reference sequence). The CDR3 is 14 amino acids.

The rearrangement uses TRBV20-1 and TRBJ1-5; D is uncertain. The V and J ends lost 3 bases and 0 bases respectively, with 12 bases between them. The CDR3 extends over 15 amino acids. Germline V lookup: CDR1 DFQATT, CDR2 SNEGSKA (reference sequence). This CDR3 is CSASSGSYSNQPQHF. CDR3 nucleotide sequence: TGCAGTGCTAGTAGCGGCAGTTATAGCAATCAGCCCCAGCATTTT.